This TCR beta chain was observed in a study of blood T cell repertoires in COVID-19. Study-wide context: Both acute and convalescent COVID-19 samples were obtained from the United States, Italy and Spain.

Clones were read by immunoSEQ multiplex PCR, and TCRdb kept only the in-frame ones, dropping some. The sample carries fewer than 300,000 clones, 75% to 95% recorded once. Cohort 3 donors were reported recovered after two negative PCRs, clearance, or symptom resolution. The J segment lost 3 bases and the V segment lost 6 bases, leaving 10 bases of the junction unmatched. The CDR3 contains 16 residues. Germline V gene lookup returns CDR1 SQVTM and CDR2 ANQGSEA. The chain carries TRBV29-1 and TRBJ2-3; 12 nucleotides align to TRBD2. This TCR was sampled from a woman in her twenties or thirties who had recovered from COVID-19. Sequenced material: PBMCs or T cells enriched from blood (not recorded which). The CDR3 sequence: CSVAKTTSGSTDTQYF. DNA of the CDR3: TGCAGCGTGGCTAAGACGACTAGCGGGAGTACAGATACGCAGTATTTT.